This T cell receptor (beta chain) emerged from a study of T cells in Graves' hyperthyroidism and ophthalmopathy. This clonotype was recorded once. The antigen remains undetermined. TCR beta CDR3 region amplification was performed from RNA transcripts. HTBI primers were the set used in a first-round RT-PCR of the TCR CDR3. Using its own MiXCR run on the multiplex PCR reads, TCRdb lists one record per CDR3 protein. The sample contains under 400,000 distinct CDR3 sequences, about a sixth of which appear only once. This CDR3 spans 15 amino acids. Germline CDR1 reads MNHEY; CDR2 reads SMNVEV (reference sequence). Unmatched junction bases numbered 8, after V lost 9 bases and J lost 1 base. The study's findings and limits: Most expanded thyroid clonotypes above 0.001 also appeared in blood.

The receptor was isolated from a woman aged 40 to 50 with Graves' ophthalmopathy. V gene TRBV27 combines with J gene TRBJ2-7; 11 bases fit TRBD2. The specimen sequenced was blood. Here the CDR3 reads CASQILAGGSYEQYF. DNA for the CDR3: TGTGCCAGTCAAATCCTAGCGGGAGGATCCTACGAGCAGTACTTC.